This T cell receptor (beta chain) was profiled in a study of control samples from healthy donors and cancer patients. The germline V gene encodes CDR1 KGHDR and CDR2 SFDVKD. This CDR3 spans 13 amino acids. The germline V and J ends were trimmed by 7 bases and 0 bases, with 5 bases remaining between them. Only in-frame clones appear in the TCRdb table, and some are missing; sequencing was by immunoSEQ multiplex PCR. The data contain around 49,000 clones, about nine tenths of them singletons. The receptor comes from a man aged 40-55 years with colorectal cancer. The sample consisted of PBMCs. This chain connects TRBV24-1 to TRBJ2-2, with no clear D. CDR3 DNA sequence: TGTGCCACCAGGCAGACGAACACCGGGGAGCTGTTTTTT. Protein product: CATRQTNTGELFF.